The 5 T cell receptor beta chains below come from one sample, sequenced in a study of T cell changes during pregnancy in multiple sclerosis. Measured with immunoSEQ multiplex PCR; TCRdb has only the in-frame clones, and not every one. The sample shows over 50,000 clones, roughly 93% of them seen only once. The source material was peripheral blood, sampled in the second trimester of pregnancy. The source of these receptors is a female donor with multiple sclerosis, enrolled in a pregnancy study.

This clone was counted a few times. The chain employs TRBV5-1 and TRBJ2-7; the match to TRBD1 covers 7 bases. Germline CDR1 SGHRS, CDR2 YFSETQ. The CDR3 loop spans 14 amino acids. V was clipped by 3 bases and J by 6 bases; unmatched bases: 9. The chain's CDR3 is CASSSGQFSLEQYF. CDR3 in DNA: TGCGCCAGCAGCTCGGGACAGTTTTCTCTCGAGCAGTACTTC.

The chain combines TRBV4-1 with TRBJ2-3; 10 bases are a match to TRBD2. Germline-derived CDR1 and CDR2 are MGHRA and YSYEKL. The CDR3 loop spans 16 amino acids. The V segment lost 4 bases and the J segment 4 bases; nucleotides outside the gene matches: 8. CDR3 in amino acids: CASSRGLAGASDTQYF. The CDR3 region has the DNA TGCGCCAGCAGCCGTGGGCTAGCGGGAGCGTCAGATACGCAGTATTTT.

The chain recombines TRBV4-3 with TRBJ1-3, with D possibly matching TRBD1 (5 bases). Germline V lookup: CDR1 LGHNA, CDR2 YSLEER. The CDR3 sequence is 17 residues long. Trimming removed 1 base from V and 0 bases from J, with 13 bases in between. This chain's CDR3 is CASSQGLGAVSGNTIYF. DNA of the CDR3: TGCGCCAGCAGCCAAGGGCTTGGGGCGGTCTCTGGAAACACCATATATTTT.

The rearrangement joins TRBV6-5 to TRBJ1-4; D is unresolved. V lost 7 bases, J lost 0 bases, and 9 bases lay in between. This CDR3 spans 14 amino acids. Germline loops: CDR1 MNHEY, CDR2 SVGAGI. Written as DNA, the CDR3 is TGTGCCAGCACCACAGTTGCAACTAATGAAAAACTGTTTTTT. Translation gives CASTTVATNEKLFF.

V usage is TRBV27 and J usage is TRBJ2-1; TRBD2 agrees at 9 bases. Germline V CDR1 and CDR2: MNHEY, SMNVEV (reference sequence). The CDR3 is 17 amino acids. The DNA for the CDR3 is TGTGCATGCGGGCTAGCGGGAATTACTGTGGGTATGATTGAGCAGTTCTTC. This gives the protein CACGLAGITVGMIEQFF.